This T cell receptor beta chain appears in the sequencing data of a study of a mutant IDH1 vaccine in newly diagnosed glioma (dated by TCRdb to the early 2020s). Regarding the study in general: Patients were given eight vaccinations, in weeks 1, 3, 5, 7, 11, 15, 19 and 23, which matched visits V03 through V10. Vaccination started 4-6 weeks after radiotherapy alone, or was given together with temozolomide cycles in the groups whose treatment included chemotherapy. Of the roughly 30 treated patients, about 60% were male and approximately 38% were female, and the mean age was approximately 39 years. Before enrollment, patients had received standard therapy of radiotherapy alone, temozolomide alone, or radiochemotherapy with temozolomide; most received the combination. Peripheral blood was collected at six visits: V03 (baseline), V05, V07, V10, V12 and V13. Longitudinal TCRB deep sequencing was performed for about 25 treated patients wherever samples were available for exploratory analyses.

For this clone: It has no known antigen specificity. Per-base qualities were not stored, and no clone one base away is much larger.

For this chain, trimming is 5 bases at the V end and 6 bases at the J end, and the number of junction bases without a gene match is 7. Counted from cysteine to phenylalanine, this CDR3 has 13 amino acids. The DNA shown is the 39-base CDR3, in frame from base 1. CDR1 and CDR2, looked up from the germline V gene, are LGHNA and YNFKEQ. The label giving this sample's time point can be read as: week 11, during vaccination. A 20-mer mutant IDH1 peptide at 300 micrograms in Montanide made up each vaccine dose, which was injected subcutaneously together with topical imiquimod. Donors had newly diagnosed WHO grade 3 or 4 IDH1-mutant astrocytomas with loss of nuclear ATRX. The samples were drawn from NOA16, a multicentre, single-arm, open-label phase I trial in Germany that tested a mutant IDH1 peptide vaccine in humans for the first time. Genomic DNA for TCRB sequencing was extracted from EDTA blood using the DNeasy Blood and Tissue Kit.

The library was built by means of the immunoSEQ multiplex PCR assay. Following the manufacturer's protocol, the hsTCRB Kit was used to amplify rearranged TCR beta chain sequences. Sequencing of TCRB libraries was carried out on an Illumina MiSeq. Per the source publication's procedure: Demultiplexing, trimming and gene mapping were performed with the kit vendor's proprietary platform. The table was pulled from immuneACCESS by TCRdb, which kept in-frame rearrangements only. Such tables lose some clones; where checked, under half of the loss comes from unresolved V genes, and the rest has no known cause. V, J and clone size are taken as reported in that table, and D and trimming were inferred from the DNA itself. The sample profile shows about 24,000 clones; 79% of them were found once. Over 7% of the sample is held by the ten biggest clonotypes. The research as a whole found: Across multiple MHC alleles, vaccine-induced immune responses were seen in roughly 93% of patients. Selection of PBMC samples for TCRB deep sequencing was based on availability. The authors noted that analyses of patient blood samples could not be reproduced because of sample limitations. Pseudoprogression seemed to be unrelated to changes in the top peripheral T cell clonotypes found by TCRB sequencing.

The clonotype originates from a man aged 40-55 years with glioma. The V and J segments used are TRBV4-2 and TRBJ2-7; the junction holds 7 bases that match TRBD2. The specimen comprised PBMCs, sampled from a glioma patient whose treatment included an IDH1 peptide vaccine. The bases are TGTGCCAGCAGCACCCGGGAGGTTGGCGAGCAGTACTTC. Its protein reads: CASSTREVGEQYF.